This T cell receptor beta chain was sequenced for a study of shared clonotypes between healthy human individuals. Findings and limits, study-wide: All-four-donor shared clonotypes had higher generation probabilities than non-shared clonotypes did.

The CDR3 contains 18 residues. V was pared by 5 bases and J by 0 bases, with 14 bases of the junction left unmatched. Germline V lookup: CDR1 SEHNR, CDR2 FQNEAQ (reference sequence). Profiled with immunoSEQ multiplex PCR; TCRdb holds only in-frame clones, not every one. The sample yields roughly 640,000 clones, almost 97% seen once. As regards this clone: Its antigen is unknown.

The chain is built from TRBV7-9 and TRBJ2-3; 7 nucleotides line up with TRBD2. This clonotype was obtained from a woman aged 25 to 39 in good health. The sequencing sample was made of naive CD4+ T cells sorted from blood. Regarding subset: CD45RA+ positively selected. The CDR3 nucleotides read TGTGCCAGCAGCCCCCTGAGGGCTAGCGGTGCTAGCACAGATACGCAGTATTTT. Translation: CASSPLRASGASTDTQYF.